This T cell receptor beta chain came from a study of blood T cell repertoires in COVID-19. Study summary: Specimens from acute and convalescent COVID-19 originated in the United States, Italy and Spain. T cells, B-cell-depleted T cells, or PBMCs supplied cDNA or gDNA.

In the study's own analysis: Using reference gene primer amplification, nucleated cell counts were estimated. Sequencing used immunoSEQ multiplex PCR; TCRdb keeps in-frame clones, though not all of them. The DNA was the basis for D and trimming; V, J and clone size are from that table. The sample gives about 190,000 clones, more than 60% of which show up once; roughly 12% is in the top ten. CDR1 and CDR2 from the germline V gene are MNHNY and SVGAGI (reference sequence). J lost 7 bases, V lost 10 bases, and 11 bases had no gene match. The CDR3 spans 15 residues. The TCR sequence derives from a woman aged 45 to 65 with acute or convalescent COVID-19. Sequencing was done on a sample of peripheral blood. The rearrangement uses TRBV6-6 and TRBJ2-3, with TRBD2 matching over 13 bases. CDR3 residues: CATLHGTSGEHTQYF. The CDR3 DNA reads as TGTGCCACGCTCCACGGGACTAGCGGGGAACATACGCAGTATTTT.